This is a list of T cell receptor beta chains from one sample in a study of cytomegalovirus exposure and HLA in healthy donors. The table came from immunoSEQ multiplex PCR; TCRdb's copy has only in-frame clones and leaves some out. The profile shows about 140,000 clones, almost 85% of them singletons. Specimen: PBMCs. The receptors were sampled from a man younger than 35 in good health and CMV-seropositive. The CDR3 runs from the conserved cysteine through the conserved F or W. D genes are given only for firm matches. Clone size is not always given. Where it is, it says once, few, many or a class for expanded clones.

D: TRBD2
J: TRBJ2-7
size: -
V: TRBV2
CDR3: CASSVDGRALSSEQYF
DNA: TGTGCCAGCAGTGTAGACGGGAGGGCCTTAAGCAGCGAGCAGTACTTC

D: -
J: TRBJ1-3
size: -
V: TRBV5-1
CDR3: CASSQEGGNTIYF
DNA: TGCGCCAGCAGCCAAGAGGGTGGAAACACCATATATTTT

D: TRBD1
J: TRBJ1-1
size: few
V: TRBV29-1
CDR3: CSVRQGSTEAFF
DNA: TGCAGCGTCCGACAGGGCAGCACTGAAGCTTTCTTT

D: -
J: TRBJ1-2
size: -
V: TRBV6-5
CDR3: CASSERRSHYGYTF
DNA: TGTGCCAGCAGTGAACGTAGATCGCACTATGGCTACACCTTC

D: -
J: TRBJ1-1
size: few
V: TRBV6-5
CDR3: CASTQGPDLNTEAFF
DNA: TGTGCCAGCACCCAGGGGCCGGATTTGAACACTGAAGCTTTCTTT

D: -
J: TRBJ1-5
size: -
V: TRBV28
CDR3: CASSRAPVQPQHF
DNA: TGTGCCAGCAGTCGAGCCCCCGTTCAGCCCCAGCATTTT

D: -
J: TRBJ2-5
size: -
V: TRBV5-4
CDR3: CASSLGSIRRQETQYF
DNA: TGTGCCAGCAGCTTGGGCAGCATAAGGAGACAAGAGACCCAGTACTTC

D: TRBD1
J: TRBJ2-3
size: -
V: TRBV27
CDR3: CASSRDRGGTTQYF
DNA: TGTGCCAGCAGCCGTGACAGGGGGGGAACTACGCAGTATTTT

D: -
J: TRBJ1-1
size: -
V: TRBV5-1
CDR3: CASGRGGMNTEAFF
DNA: TGCGCCAGCGGGCGGGGAGGGATGAACACTGAAGCTTTCTTT

D: -
J: TRBJ1-5
size: once
V: TRBV7-8
CDR3: CASSSRGGQPQHF
DNA: TGTGCCAGCAGCTCACGGGGGGGTCAGCCCCAGCATTTT

D: TRBD2
J: TRBJ2-1
size: few
V: TRBV4-1
CDR3: CASSQLLPGLAGYNEQFF
DNA: TGCGCCAGCAGCCAGCTATTACCGGGACTAGCGGGCTACAATGAGCAGTTCTTC

D: TRBD2
J: TRBJ2-7
size: -
V: TRBV5-4
CDR3: CASSFSGTERYEQYF
DNA: TGTGCCAGCAGTTTCAGCGGGACTGAGCGATACGAGCAGTACTTC

D: TRBD1
J: TRBJ1-2
size: -
V: TRBV4-1
CDR3: CASSQEGTGGYYGYTF
DNA: TGCGCCAGCAGCCAAGAAGGGACAGGGGGCTACTATGGCTACACCTTC

D: TRBD2
J: TRBJ2-7
size: -
V: TRBV11-2
CDR3: CASSFRPSGSAAEQYF
DNA: TGTGCCAGCAGCTTTAGGCCTAGCGGGAGTGCAGCCGAGCAGTACTTC

D: -
J: TRBJ2-2
size: few
V: TRBV7-9
CDR3: CASSLEGGRVGELFF
DNA: TGTGCCAGCAGCTTAGAGGGGGGGAGGGTCGGGGAGCTGTTTTTT

D: TRBD2
J: TRBJ2-3
size: -
V: TRBV25-1
CDR3: CASSEKIWARGGTDTQYF
DNA: TGTGCCAGCAGTGAAAAGATCTGGGCGCGGGGAGGGACAGATACGCAGTATTTT

D: -
J: TRBJ1-3
size: -
V: TRBV4-1
CDR3: CASSQDLQGAYGNTIYF
DNA: TGCGCCAGCAGCCAAGATTTACAAGGGGCATATGGAAACACCATATATTTT

D: -
J: TRBJ1-1
size: -
V: TRBV7-3
CDR3: CASSLTGALNTEAFF
DNA: TGTGCCAGCAGCTTAACGGGGGCTCTGAACACTGAAGCTTTCTTT

D: TRBD1
J: TRBJ1-1
size: -
V: TRBV27
CDR3: CASSRGQATEAFF
DNA: TGTGCCAGCAGTCGAGGACAGGCCACTGAAGCTTTCTTT

D: -
J: TRBJ2-3
size: -
V: TRBV29-1
CDR3: CSVEAGRIDTQYF
DNA: TGCAGCGTTGAAGCGGGGAGAATAGATACGCAGTATTTT

D: -
J: TRBJ1-1
size: once
V: TRBV27
CDR3: CASSWGPATEAFF
DNA: TGTGCCAGCAGTTGGGGCCCGGCCACTGAAGCTTTCTTT

D: -
J: TRBJ1-5
size: once
V: TRBV19
CDR3: CASSIGGTGNNQPQHF
DNA: TGTGCCAGTAGTATAGGAGGAACAGGGAACAATCAGCCCCAGCATTTT

D: -
J: TRBJ1-1
size: -
V: TRBV6-6
CDR3: CASRAQAAPEAFF
DNA: TGTGCCAGCAGAGCCCAGGCTGCACCTGAAGCTTTCTTT

D: TRBD1
J: TRBJ1-2
size: -
V: TRBV5-1
CDR3: CASSLADRAYGYTF
DNA: TGCGCCAGCAGCTTGGCGGACAGGGCCTATGGCTACACCTTC

D: -
J: TRBJ2-3
size: -
V: TRBV19
CDR3: CATSSWRESDTQYF
DNA: TGTGCCACCTCCTCGTGGAGGGAATCAGATACGCAGTATTTT

D: TRBD1
J: TRBJ1-2
size: -
V: TRBV6-5
CDR3: CASSEPGQGRGYTF
DNA: TGTGCCAGCAGTGAGCCGGGACAGGGGCGGGGCTACACCTTC

D: TRBD1
J: TRBJ1-1
size: -
V: TRBV7-9
CDR3: CASSSVGTENTEAFF
DNA: TGTGCCAGCAGCTCCGTGGGGACAGAGAACACTGAAGCTTTCTTT

D: TRBD1
J: TRBJ1-2
size: -
V: TRBV5-5
CDR3: CASSSPGGAGYGYTF
DNA: TGTGCCAGCAGCTCTCCAGGGGGCGCGGGATATGGCTACACCTTC

D: TRBD2
J: TRBJ2-1
size: -
V: TRBV28
CDR3: CASSSTSGGYNEQFF
DNA: TGTGCCAGCAGTTCGACAAGCGGGGGGTACAATGAGCAGTTCTTC

D: TRBD2
J: TRBJ2-7
size: once
V: TRBV6-5
CDR3: CASTHGGSYEQYF
DNA: TGTGCCAGCACCCACGGGGGGTCCTACGAGCAGTACTTC

D: TRBD1
J: TRBJ1-2
size: -
V: TRBV5-1
CDR3: CASSLVGTGNYGYTF
DNA: TGCGCCAGCAGCTTGGTGGGGACAGGAAACTATGGCTACACCTTC

D: -
J: TRBJ1-4
size: -
V: TRBV5-1
CDR3: CASSPTPAQNEKLFF
DNA: TGCGCCAGCAGCCCAACACCCGCACAAAATGAAAAACTGTTTTTT

D: TRBD1
J: TRBJ2-4
size: few
V: TRBV6-1
CDR3: CASNLDRVGKNIQYF
DNA: TGTGCCAGCAACTTGGACAGGGTTGGCAAAAACATTCAGTACTTC

D: TRBD2
J: TRBJ2-7
size: once
V: TRBV28
CDR3: CASSPNSGRGTPEQYF
DNA: TGTGCCAGCAGTCCGAATAGCGGGAGGGGGACCCCCGAGCAGTACTTC

D: TRBD1
J: TRBJ1-4
size: -
V: TRBV7-7
CDR3: CASSLGGGGFEKLFF
DNA: TGTGCTAGCAGCTTAGGAGGGGGCGGATTTGAAAAACTGTTTTTT

D: -
J: TRBJ2-5
size: -
V: TRBV5-1
CDR3: CASSLAQGLETQYF
DNA: TGCGCCAGCAGCTTGGCTCAGGGTCTCGAGACCCAGTACTTC

D: -
J: TRBJ1-1
size: -
V: TRBV18
CDR3: CASSPLQGRDTEAFF
DNA: TGTGCCAGCTCACCATTACAGGGCAGGGACACTGAAGCTTTCTTT

D: -
J: TRBJ2-7
size: -
V: TRBV19
CDR3: CASSIVTGGDEQYF
DNA: TGTGCCAGTAGTATAGTGACAGGAGGAGACGAGCAGTACTTC

D: TRBD1
J: TRBJ1-5
size: -
V: TRBV10-1
CDR3: CASRTGQLNQPQHF
DNA: TGCGCCAGCAGGACGGGACAGCTCAATCAGCCCCAGCATTTT

D: -
J: TRBJ2-7
size: -
V: TRBV18
CDR3: CASSPRAGTESYEQYF
DNA: TGTGCCAGCTCACCAAGGGCCGGGACTGAATCCTACGAGCAGTACTTC

D: TRBD2
J: TRBJ2-7
size: once
V: TRBV7-8
CDR3: CASSLTRLAGSYEQYF
DNA: TGTGCCAGCAGCCTGACCCGACTAGCAGGCTCCTACGAGCAGTACTTC

D: -
J: TRBJ2-1
size: -
V: TRBV6-6
CDR3: CASTKRKGAGGNEQFF
DNA: TGTGCCAGCACCAAACGAAAGGGGGCGGGAGGCAATGAGCAGTTCTTC

D: -
J: TRBJ1-1
size: few
V: TRBV6-4
CDR3: CASSDSLNTEAFF
DNA: TGTGCCAGCAGTGACAGCCTGAACACTGAAGCTTTCTTT

D: TRBD2
J: TRBJ2-1
size: few
V: TRBV14
CDR3: CASSQARGGYNEQFF
DNA: TGTGCCAGCAGCCAAGCTCGCGGGGGCTACAATGAGCAGTTCTTC

D: TRBD1
J: TRBJ1-2
size: -
V: TRBV5-1
CDR3: CASSRTGGIGYTF
DNA: TGCGCCAGCAGCCGGACAGGGGGCATTGGCTACACCTTC

D: -
J: TRBJ1-2
size: -
V: TRBV27
CDR3: CASSPGGGSYGYTF
DNA: TGTGCCAGCAGTCCCGGGGGGGGCAGCTATGGCTACACCTTC

D: TRBD2
J: TRBJ2-7
size: -
V: TRBV7-2
CDR3: CASSLAAGSYEQYF
DNA: TGTGCCAGCAGCCTAGCGGCAGGGTCCTACGAGCAGTACTTC

D: -
J: TRBJ1-1
size: -
V: TRBV28
CDR3: CASSPDQGWEDTEAFF
DNA: TGTGCCAGCAGCCCCGACCAGGGTTGGGAGGACACTGAAGCTTTCTTT

D: -
J: TRBJ2-7
size: -
V: TRBV10-1
CDR3: CASSLGGSNEQYF
DNA: TGCGCCAGCAGTCTAGGAGGGTCCAACGAGCAGTACTTC

D: TRBD2
J: TRBJ2-1
size: -
V: TRBV5-1
CDR3: CASSLVPAGVRTYNEQFF
DNA: TGCGCCAGCAGCTTGGTGCCAGCGGGAGTACGAACCTACAATGAGCAGTTCTTC

D: -
J: TRBJ2-3
size: -
V: TRBV6-1
CDR3: CASSEATGGNTDTQYF
DNA: TGTGCCAGCAGTGAAGCAACCGGAGGGAACACAGATACGCAGTATTTT

D: TRBD1
J: TRBJ1-4
size: -
V: TRBV28
CDR3: CASSVLPGTGYEKLFF
DNA: TGTGCCAGCAGCGTACTACCCGGGACAGGGTACGAAAAACTGTTTTTT

D: -
J: TRBJ1-1
size: once
V: TRBV5-1
CDR3: CASSLERGLGEAFF
DNA: TGCGCCAGCAGCTTGGAAAGGGGCCTCGGGGAAGCTTTCTTT

D: TRBD1
J: TRBJ2-7
size: -
V: TRBV19
CDR3: CASSIAGTGTYEQYF
DNA: TGTGCCAGTAGTATAGCAGGGACAGGGACCTACGAGCAGTACTTC